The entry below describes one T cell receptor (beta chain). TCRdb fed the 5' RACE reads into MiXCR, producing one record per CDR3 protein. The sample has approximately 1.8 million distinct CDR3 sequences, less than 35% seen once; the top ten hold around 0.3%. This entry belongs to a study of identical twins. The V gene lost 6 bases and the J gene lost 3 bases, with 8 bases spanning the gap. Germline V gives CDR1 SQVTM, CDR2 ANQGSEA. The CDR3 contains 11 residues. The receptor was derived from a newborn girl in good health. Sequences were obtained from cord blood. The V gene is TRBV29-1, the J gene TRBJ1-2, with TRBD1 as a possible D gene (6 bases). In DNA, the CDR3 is TGCAGCGTACAGGGTTACTATGGCTACACCTTC. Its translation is CSVQGYYGYTF.